These 16 T cell receptor beta chains came from one sample sequenced in a study of shared clonotypes between healthy human individuals. Clones were read by immunoSEQ multiplex PCR, and TCRdb kept only the in-frame ones, dropping some. Among 2.3 million or so clones, more than 80% were seen once, and the ten largest hold 0.39%. Sequencing was carried out using naive CD4+ T cells from PBMCs. This sample's subset: CD45RA+ positively selected. Source of these receptors: a man aged 18-30 years in good health. Some clones in this sample may be carry-over from other donors' samples.

The chain employs TRBV6-6 and TRBJ1-1, with no clear D. The germline V and J ends were trimmed by 5 bases and 5 bases, with 15 bases remaining between them. CDR1 and CDR2 (germline): MNHNY, SVGAGI (reference sequence). This CDR3 comprises 14 residues. The CDR3 DNA sequence: TGTGCCAGCAGTCGTGGTCCCACGGAAACTGAAGCTTTCTTT. Encoded protein: CASSRGPTETEAFF.

This clone was detected only once. The V call is TRBV28, the J call TRBJ1-1, with TRBD1 matching over 8 bases. Germline CDR1 is MDHEN and CDR2 is SYDVKM. There are 14 residues in the CDR3. The J segment lost 4 bases and the V segment lost 6 bases, leaving 7 bases of the junction unmatched. CDR3: CASRTTGVGTEAFF. The CDR3 region has the DNA TGTGCCAGCAGGACGACAGGGGTGGGCACTGAAGCTTTCTTT.

The chain links TRBV28 to TRBJ1-3, with D hard to call. The CDR3 runs 16 residues. V was shortened by 3 bases and J by 0 bases, with 12 bases between the two germline ends. The germline V gene encodes CDR1 MDHEN and CDR2 SYDVKM. The CDR3 loop reads CASSFGGSRSGNTIYF. The CDR3 region has the DNA TGTGCCAGCAGTTTTGGCGGGAGCCGCTCTGGAAACACCATATATTTT.

Regarding this clone: This sample includes further DNA sequences coding for the same CDR3. The V call is TRBV2, the J call TRBJ2-7; possible D gene TRBD1, 6 bases. Germline loops: CDR1 SNHLY, CDR2 FYNNEI. The CDR3 extends over 14 amino acids. The ends were cut back, 3 bases at V and 3 bases at J, with 12 bases in the middle. Written as DNA, the CDR3 is TGTGCCAGCAGTGAGCAGGGGCTCTTCTACGAGCAGTACTTC. It codes for CASSEQGLFYEQYF.

This clone was seen once. The J gene is TRBJ2-7, the V gene TRBV6-1, with 9 bases that match TRBD1. This CDR3 spans 14 amino acids. Germline assignment: CDR1 MNHNS and CDR2 SASEGT. With V trimmed by 0 bases and J by 6 bases, 3 bases remained unmatched. CDR3 in amino acids: CASSEARTGVEQYF. CDR3 in DNA: TGTGCCAGCAGTGAAGCTCGGACAGGGGTCGAGCAGTACTTC.

In regard to this clone: The conserved closing phenylalanine or tryptophan is absent in this CDR3, likely reflecting a read error. Here the CDR3 reads CSVSGTYGYTL. The CDR3 coding sequence is TGCAGCGTTTCGGGCACTTATGGCTACACCCTC. This chain connects TRBV29-1 to TRBJ1-2; D ambiguous. The CDR3 consists of 11 residues. With 5 bases removed from V and 5 bases from J, the gap between germline ends came to 9 bases. In germline, CDR1 is SQVTM, CDR2 ANQGSEA.

The chain recombines TRBV2 with TRBJ2-5; 11 bases match TRBD2. V trimming: 3 bases; J trimming: 4 bases; junction bases outside the gene matches: 7. The length of the CDR3 is 16 residues. CDR1 SNHLY and CDR2 FYNNEI come from the germline V gene. CDR3: CASSDGASGRRETQYF. The CDR3 bases are TGTGCCAGCAGTGATGGGGCTAGCGGGAGGCGAGAGACCCAGTACTTC.

This clone has only a few counts. V gene TRBV18 combines with J gene TRBJ1-2; D is possibly TRBD1 (6 bases). This CDR3 has 12 amino acids. CDR1 is KGHSH, CDR2 LQKENI, per germline. V lost 5 bases and J 8 bases, leaving 12 bases between the germline ends. The CDR3 bases are TGTGCCAGCTCAGACGGGACACCCGGCTACACCTTC. Its translation: CASSDGTPGYTF.

The chain couples TRBV7-9 to TRBJ1-4; D not resolved. The CDR3 consists of 14 residues. Germline V gene data show CDR1 as SEHNR and CDR2 as FQNEAQ (reference sequence). The V end was cut by 7 bases, the J end by 5 bases, with 14 bases between. CDR3 coding DNA: TGTGCCAGCACCGCCGACGGCGGGAATGAAAAACTGTTTTTT. Translation gives CASTADGGNEKLFF.

The chain combines TRBV28 with TRBJ2-7; TRBD1 aligns across 7 bases. J gave up 0 bases and V 6 bases, and 5 bases lay outside the gene matches. Germline V gene lookup returns CDR1 MDHEN and CDR2 SYDVKM. CDR3 length: 14 amino acids. The CDR3 DNA reads TGTGCCAGCAGGCAACAGGGGAGCTCCTACGAGCAGTACTTC. It specifies CASRQQGSSYEQYF.

The gene calls are TRBV4-3 and TRBJ2-1; TRBD2 matches at 10 bases. With 2 bases clipped from V and 8 bases from J, the junction kept 12 bases outside the gene matches. This CDR3 is 17 amino acids long. Germline-derived CDR1 and CDR2 are LGHNA and YSLEER. CDR3 amino acids: CASSQLPRTSGWDEQFF. The CDR3, as DNA: TGCGCCAGCAGCCAACTTCCCAGGACTAGCGGCTGGGATGAGCAGTTCTTC.

V and J are TRBV23-1 and TRBJ1-1; the D gene is possibly TRBD1 (6 bases). TRBV23-1 has ORF status, its function being uncertain. Trimming took 4 bases from V and 7 from J, leaving 25 bases between them. The length of the CDR3 is 17 residues. CDR3: CASSPAGANGNIGEAFF. The CDR3 DNA follows: TGCGCCAGCAGTCCAGCGGGGGCGAACGGAAACATCGGTGAAGCTTTCTTT.

The genes are TRBV6-1 and TRBJ1-2; D may be TRBD1 (6 bases). CDR3 size: 13 residues. Germline V gives CDR1 MNHNS, CDR2 SASEGT. V lost 2 bases and J lost 8, with 12 bases in between. The CDR3 is CASSEWGGWGYTF. DNA for the CDR3: TGTGCCAGCAGTGAATGGGGGGGCTGGGGCTACACCTTC.

The rearrangement links TRBV5-8 to TRBJ2-5; no reliable D call. Germline loops: CDR1 SGHTS, CDR2 YDEGEE. The V end lost 4 bases, the J end lost 5 bases, and 15 bases lay between the germline ends. The CDR3 covers 14 residues. The CDR3 DNA reads TGTGCCAGCAGCCCGGGCCCGGCTAGGGAGACCCAGTACTTC. Its protein is CASSPGPARETQYF.

The chain has TRBV29-1 and TRBJ1-1; D possibly corresponds to TRBD1 (6 bases). The CDR3 sequence is 16 residues long. V gave up 6 bases and J gave up 7 bases, with 27 bases separating them. Germline V gene data show CDR1 as SQVTM and CDR2 as ANQGSEA. CDR3 DNA: TGCAGCGTCAAACCTTCCCACAGGGACGGGCTTAGTGAAGCTTTCTTT. Translation: CSVKPSHRDGLSEAFF.

V usage is TRBV30 and J usage is TRBJ1-1; D gene unclear. Per the germline V gene, CDR1 is GTSNPN and CDR2 is SVGIG (reference sequence). CDR3 size: 12 residues. V was pared by 4 bases and J by 7 bases, with 13 bases between. The CDR3 protein is CAWTAGRFEAFF. The CDR3 DNA reads TGTGCCTGGACCGCAGGACGGTTTGAAGCTTTCTTT.